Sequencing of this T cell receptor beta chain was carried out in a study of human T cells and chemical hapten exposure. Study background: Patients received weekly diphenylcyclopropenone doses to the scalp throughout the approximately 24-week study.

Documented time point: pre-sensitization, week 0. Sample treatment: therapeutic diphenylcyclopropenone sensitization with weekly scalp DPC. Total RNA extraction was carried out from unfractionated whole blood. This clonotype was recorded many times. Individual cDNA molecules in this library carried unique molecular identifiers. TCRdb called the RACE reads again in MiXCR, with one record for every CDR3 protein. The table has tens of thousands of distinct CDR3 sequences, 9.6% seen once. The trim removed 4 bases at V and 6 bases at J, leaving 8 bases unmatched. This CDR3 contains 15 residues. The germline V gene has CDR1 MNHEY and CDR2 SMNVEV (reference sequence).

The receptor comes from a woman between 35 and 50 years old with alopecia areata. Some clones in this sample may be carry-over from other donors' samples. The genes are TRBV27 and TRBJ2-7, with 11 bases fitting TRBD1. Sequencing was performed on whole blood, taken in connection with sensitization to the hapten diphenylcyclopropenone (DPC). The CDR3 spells CASSSRGQGVREQYF. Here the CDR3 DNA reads TGTGCCAGCAGTTCGAGGGGACAGGGGGTGCGCGAGCAGTACTTC.